The entry that follows covers one TCR beta chain sequence. The data originate from a study of blood T cell repertoires in COVID-19. Overall study context: Italy, Spain and the United States were the sources of the convalescent and acute COVID-19 samples. In each case, the material was cDNA or gDNA derived from T cells, B-cell-depleted T cells, or PBMCs.

The CDR3 length is 14 residues. The germline V gene has CDR1 LGHDT and CDR2 YNNKEL (reference sequence). V was shortened by 1 base and J by 7 bases, with 10 bases between the two germline ends. Per the original methods: Amplifying reference gene primers gave estimates of nucleated cell counts. Clones were read by immunoSEQ multiplex PCR, and TCRdb kept only the in-frame ones, dropping some. V, J and clone size are those of that table, while D and trimming were read from the DNA. Seen here are about 440,000 clones, about 89% observed once, and the top ten hold roughly 4%. Sequenced material: peripheral blood. The chain uses TRBV3-1 (or the pseudogene TRBV3-2) and TRBJ2-2, with D possibly TRBD2 on 5 matching bases. This sequence was found in a woman between 25 and 40 years old with acute or convalescent COVID-19. The CDR3: CASSQVASIGELFF. In nucleotides, the CDR3 is TGTGCCAGCAGCCAAGTAGCTAGCATCGGGGAGCTGTTTTTT.